The rows below give T cell receptor beta chains drawn from one sample of a study of blood T cell repertoires in COVID-19. Sequencing used immunoSEQ multiplex PCR; TCRdb keeps in-frame clones, though not all of them. The table lists over 85,000 clones, 91% of them singletons, with about 4% in the top ten. The sequencing sample was made of peripheral blood. The receptors were sampled from a man aged 18 to 29 with acute or convalescent COVID-19. Each CDR3 is given with its conserved first and last residue. Fields, in order: D gene, V gene, clone size, J gene, CDR3 DNA, CDR3 protein. D genes are given only for firm matches. Expanded clones get a size class; other rows say once, few or many, or leave the size out.

d_call: NA
v_call: TRBV3-1/TRBV3-2
clone_size: NA
j_call: TRBJ2-3
cdr3_nt: TGTGCCAGCAACCCTCCAGGAGGAGATACGCAGTATTTT
cdr3_aa: CASNPPGGDTQYF

d_call: TRBD1
v_call: TRBV30
clone_size: NA
j_call: TRBJ1-2
cdr3_nt: TGTGCCTGGAGTGTGGCAGGGGGTAACTATGGCTACACCTTC
cdr3_aa: CAWSVAGGNYGYTF

d_call: NA
v_call: TRBV6-5
clone_size: NA
j_call: TRBJ1-2
cdr3_nt: TGTGCCAGCAGTTACTCCCAGGGGTATGCCTATGGCTACACCTTC
cdr3_aa: CASSYSQGYAYGYTF

d_call: TRBD2
v_call: TRBV7-9
clone_size: NA
j_call: TRBJ2-7
cdr3_nt: TGTGCCAGCAGCCGCCCGGGACTAGCGGCCTACGAGCAGTACTTC
cdr3_aa: CASSRPGLAAYEQYF

d_call: TRBD1
v_call: TRBV3-1/TRBV3-2
clone_size: NA
j_call: TRBJ2-1
cdr3_nt: TGTGCCAGCAGACAGACAGGGTTAGGCAATGAGCAGTTCTTC
cdr3_aa: CASRQTGLGNEQFF

d_call: TRBD1
v_call: TRBV19
clone_size: few
j_call: TRBJ1-5
cdr3_nt: TGTGCCAGTAGTAAGACAGGGATTCAGCCCCAGCATTTT
cdr3_aa: CASSKTGIQPQHF

d_call: NA
v_call: TRBV19
clone_size: NA
j_call: TRBJ2-5
cdr3_nt: TGTGCCAGTAGTATAGATTCCGGAGACAGCCAAGAGACCCAGTACTTC
cdr3_aa: CASSIDSGDSQETQYF

d_call: TRBD1
v_call: TRBV7-9
clone_size: NA
j_call: TRBJ1-2
cdr3_nt: TGTGCCAGCAGCTTTGGACAGGGGCTCGGTATCGCCTACACCTTC
cdr3_aa: CASSFGQGLGIAYTF

d_call: TRBD2
v_call: TRBV3-1/TRBV3-2
clone_size: once
j_call: TRBJ2-3
cdr3_nt: TGTGCCAGCAGCCAAGGGGGCGGGGGATACACAGATACGCAGTATTTT
cdr3_aa: CASSQGGGGYTDTQYF

d_call: NA
v_call: TRBV30
clone_size: NA
j_call: TRBJ2-7
cdr3_nt: TGTGCCTGGAGTGTAGGAGGGACCTACGAGCAGTACTTC
cdr3_aa: CAWSVGGTYEQYF

d_call: TRBD2
v_call: TRBV14
clone_size: NA
j_call: TRBJ2-7
cdr3_nt: TGTGCCAGCAGCCAAGGAGGTAGCGGGAACTACGAGCAGTACTTC
cdr3_aa: CASSQGGSGNYEQYF

d_call: TRBD1
v_call: TRBV5-8
clone_size: NA
j_call: TRBJ2-1
cdr3_nt: TGTGCCAGCAGTGGGACAGATTTTTACAATGAGCAGTTCTTC
cdr3_aa: CASSGTDFYNEQFF

d_call: NA
v_call: TRBV10-1
clone_size: NA
j_call: TRBJ2-7
cdr3_nt: TGCGCCAGCAGTGATCACAGGGCGACCTACGAGCAGTACTTC
cdr3_aa: CASSDHRATYEQYF

d_call: NA
v_call: TRBV5-1
clone_size: NA
j_call: TRBJ2-5
cdr3_nt: TGCGCCAGCAGCCCTCAACGGACCCGGGAGAAGACCCAGTACTTC
cdr3_aa: CASSPQRTREKTQYF

d_call: NA
v_call: TRBV11-2
clone_size: NA
j_call: TRBJ2-7
cdr3_nt: TGTGCCAGCAGCGTTCGGTCCTACGAGCAGTACTTC
cdr3_aa: CASSVRSYEQYF

d_call: TRBD2
v_call: TRBV5-6
clone_size: once
j_call: TRBJ2-7
cdr3_nt: TGTGCCAGCAGTTTCCGGACTAGCGGGATTTCCTACGAGCAGTACTTC
cdr3_aa: CASSFRTSGISYEQYF

d_call: NA
v_call: TRBV4-2
clone_size: NA
j_call: TRBJ1-6
cdr3_nt: TGTGCCAGCAGCCAAGCTCCGACAACCCTTGGTTCACCCCTCCACTTT
cdr3_aa: CASSQAPTTLGSPLHF

d_call: NA
v_call: TRBV11-2
clone_size: NA
j_call: TRBJ1-3
cdr3_nt: TGTGCCAGCAGCTTCTCAGGGGTGCAGGACACCATATATTTT
cdr3_aa: CASSFSGVQDTIYF

d_call: NA
v_call: TRBV7-6
clone_size: NA
j_call: TRBJ2-2
cdr3_nt: TGTGCCAGCAGCTTTAGCGAAATCGGGAGCGCGAACACCGGGGAGCTGTTTTTT
cdr3_aa: CASSFSEIGSANTGELFF

d_call: NA
v_call: TRBV30
clone_size: NA
j_call: TRBJ1-5
cdr3_nt: TGTGCCTGGAGCCTCCTAGGCAGCAATCAGCCCCAGCATTTT
cdr3_aa: CAWSLLGSNQPQHF

d_call: TRBD2
v_call: TRBV7-9
clone_size: NA
j_call: TRBJ2-3
cdr3_nt: TGTGCCAGCAGCTTAGTCGTAGCGGGAGGGCCAGATACGCAGTATTTT
cdr3_aa: CASSLVVAGGPDTQYF

d_call: TRBD2
v_call: TRBV30
clone_size: NA
j_call: TRBJ2-2
cdr3_nt: TGTGCCTGGAGTGGACTAGCGGGAGTCGCGGTGGCCGGGGAGCTGTTTTTT
cdr3_aa: CAWSGLAGVAVAGELFF

d_call: NA
v_call: TRBV20-1
clone_size: NA
j_call: TRBJ2-2
cdr3_nt: TGCAGTGCTAGTTACCGGGGTAACACCGGGGAGCTGTTTTTT
cdr3_aa: CSASYRGNTGELFF

d_call: TRBD1
v_call: TRBV5-1
clone_size: NA
j_call: TRBJ1-2
cdr3_nt: TGCGCCAGCAGCTTGACAGGGGAATGGAACTATGGCTACACCTTC
cdr3_aa: CASSLTGEWNYGYTF

d_call: TRBD2
v_call: TRBV7-2
clone_size: NA
j_call: TRBJ2-1
cdr3_nt: TGTGCCAGCAGCTTAGAACTAGCGGGGCAGGACGAGCAGTTCTTC
cdr3_aa: CASSLELAGQDEQFF

d_call: TRBD2
v_call: TRBV11-2
clone_size: NA
j_call: TRBJ2-7
cdr3_nt: TGTGCCAGCAGCTGGACAGATATTAGCGGGAGCCCATACGAGCAGTACTTC
cdr3_aa: CASSWTDISGSPYEQYF

d_call: NA
v_call: TRBV5-8
clone_size: NA
j_call: TRBJ1-6
cdr3_nt: TGTGCCAGCAGCTTCCCGACTCGACCCCTCCACTTT
cdr3_aa: CASSFPTRPLHF

d_call: NA
v_call: TRBV12-3/TRBV12-4
clone_size: NA
j_call: TRBJ2-3
cdr3_nt: TGTGCCAGCGGCGGGGGCCTTAGTACGTCGTATTTT
cdr3_aa: CASGGGLSTSYF

d_call: TRBD2
v_call: TRBV24-1
clone_size: NA
j_call: TRBJ2-1
cdr3_nt: TGTGCCACCGGAGATGGTAGCGGGGGCAATGAGCAGTTCTTC
cdr3_aa: CATGDGSGGNEQFF

d_call: NA
v_call: TRBV9
clone_size: NA
j_call: TRBJ1-1
cdr3_nt: TGTGCCAGCACCGGGGGAGTGGGTCCCACTGAAGCTTTCTTT
cdr3_aa: CASTGGVGPTEAFF

d_call: NA
v_call: TRBV24-1
clone_size: NA
j_call: TRBJ1-2
cdr3_nt: TGTGCCACCAGTGACCAGGGAGGAGATGGCTACACCTTC
cdr3_aa: CATSDQGGDGYTF

d_call: TRBD1
v_call: TRBV19
clone_size: NA
j_call: TRBJ2-1
cdr3_nt: TGTGCCAGTAGTATAGATGGGACAGCGGTCCTCTTCAATGAGCAGTTCTTC
cdr3_aa: CASSIDGTAVLFNEQFF

d_call: NA
v_call: TRBV6-5
clone_size: NA
j_call: TRBJ2-7
cdr3_nt: TGTGCCACCACCGGAGCCTACGAGCAGTACTTC
cdr3_aa: CATTGAYEQYF

d_call: NA
v_call: TRBV21-1
clone_size: few
j_call: TRBJ1-1
cdr3_nt: TGTGCCAGCAGCTCATGGTGGGAGGTGATAGGCACTGAAGCTTTCTTT
cdr3_aa: CASSSWWEVIGTEAFF

d_call: NA
v_call: TRBV19
clone_size: NA
j_call: TRBJ1-5
cdr3_nt: TGTGCCAGTAGTATAGTTAAATCCCCTAGGAACAATCAGCCCCAGCATTTT
cdr3_aa: CASSIVKSPRNNQPQHF

d_call: NA
v_call: TRBV10-3
clone_size: NA
j_call: TRBJ2-7
cdr3_nt: TGTGCCATCAGTGGCGCTCTCCTGTCCGAGCAGTACTTC
cdr3_aa: CAISGALLSEQYF

d_call: TRBD1
v_call: TRBV7-6
clone_size: NA
j_call: TRBJ2-1
cdr3_nt: TGTGCCAGCAGCTCGAGCAGGGGGCGCGTCTACAATGAGCAGTTCTTC
cdr3_aa: CASSSSRGRVYNEQFF

d_call: NA
v_call: TRBV19
clone_size: NA
j_call: TRBJ2-5
cdr3_nt: TGTGCCATTTATTTCGGACCCGAGGGGACCCAGTACTTC
cdr3_aa: CAIYFGPEGTQYF

d_call: NA
v_call: TRBV18
clone_size: NA
j_call: TRBJ2-2
cdr3_nt: TGTGCCAGCTCACCAGGGCCGAACACCGGGGAGCTGTTTTTT
cdr3_aa: CASSPGPNTGELFF

d_call: NA
v_call: TRBV6-5
clone_size: NA
j_call: TRBJ1-1
cdr3_nt: TGTGCCAGCAGTCTGCGCCTTGGGGGGGCCGGGGAAGCTTTCTTT
cdr3_aa: CASSLRLGGAGEAFF

d_call: TRBD2
v_call: TRBV25-1
clone_size: once
j_call: TRBJ2-3
cdr3_nt: TGTGCCAGCACCGAACATCTTGTAACTAGCGGGGGGTCAGATACGCAGTATTTT
cdr3_aa: CASTEHLVTSGGSDTQYF

d_call: NA
v_call: TRBV11-3
clone_size: NA
j_call: TRBJ2-2
cdr3_nt: TGTGCCAGCAGCCGTCACAGGGAGAGCACCGGGGAGCTGTTTTTT
cdr3_aa: CASSRHRESTGELFF

d_call: TRBD1
v_call: TRBV3-1/TRBV3-2
clone_size: NA
j_call: TRBJ2-7
cdr3_nt: TGTGCCAGCAGCCAAGAGGGACAGACCTACGAGCAGTACTTC
cdr3_aa: CASSQEGQTYEQYF

d_call: NA
v_call: TRBV5-1
clone_size: NA
j_call: TRBJ2-2
cdr3_nt: TGCGCCAGCAGCTCAACTACAGGGACCGCCGGGGAGCTGTTTTTT
cdr3_aa: CASSSTTGTAGELFF

d_call: NA
v_call: TRBV9
clone_size: once
j_call: TRBJ2-6
cdr3_nt: TGTGCCAGCAGCGTAGGCGGGGGGGCCAACGTCCTGACTTTC
cdr3_aa: CASSVGGGANVLTF

d_call: TRBD2
v_call: TRBV28
clone_size: once
j_call: TRBJ2-1
cdr3_nt: TGTGCCAGCAGTTTCTTCGGACTAGCGGGAGGGGTAGAGCAGTTCTTC
cdr3_aa: CASSFFGLAGGVEQFF

d_call: NA
v_call: TRBV27
clone_size: NA
j_call: TRBJ1-6
cdr3_nt: TGTGCCAGTTCACAGGTCCGAAGCTATAATTCACCCCTCCACTTT
cdr3_aa: CASSQVRSYNSPLHF

d_call: NA
v_call: TRBV27
clone_size: NA
j_call: TRBJ1-1
cdr3_nt: TGTGCCAGCAGTTCCCCGATAGTGAACACTGAAGCTTTCTTT
cdr3_aa: CASSSPIVNTEAFF

d_call: NA
v_call: TRBV6-5
clone_size: once
j_call: TRBJ2-2
cdr3_nt: TGTGCCAGCAGTTACTCTGGCGAACTAGCTACCGGGGAGCTGTTTTTT
cdr3_aa: CASSYSGELATGELFF

d_call: NA
v_call: TRBV4-2
clone_size: NA
j_call: TRBJ1-1
cdr3_nt: TGTGCCAGCAGCCAAGTGGGAGGGACTGAAGCTTTCTTT
cdr3_aa: CASSQVGGTEAFF

d_call: NA
v_call: TRBV25-1
clone_size: NA
j_call: TRBJ1-1
cdr3_nt: TGTGCCAGCAGTGAACTTGGGGGACTCCGGGGTACTGAAGCTTTCTTT
cdr3_aa: CASSELGGLRGTEAFF

d_call: NA
v_call: TRBV9
clone_size: NA
j_call: TRBJ1-1
cdr3_nt: TGTGCCAGCAGCGCATACAGGGTCGGGAACACTGAAGCTTTCTTT
cdr3_aa: CASSAYRVGNTEAFF

d_call: TRBD1
v_call: TRBV10-2
clone_size: once
j_call: TRBJ2-5
cdr3_nt: TGCGCCAGCTCACCGGGACAGGAGGTTCCCCAGTACTTC
cdr3_aa: CASSPGQEVPQYF

d_call: TRBD1
v_call: TRBV7-9
clone_size: NA
j_call: TRBJ1-2
cdr3_nt: TGTGCCAGCAGCACGTCCCAGACAGGGGGCCGAGGCTACACCTTC
cdr3_aa: CASSTSQTGGRGYTF

d_call: TRBD1
v_call: TRBV19
clone_size: NA
j_call: TRBJ1-2
cdr3_nt: TGTGCCAGTAGTGTATCCGGGACAGTGAACTATGGCTACACCTTC
cdr3_aa: CASSVSGTVNYGYTF

d_call: NA
v_call: TRBV24-1
clone_size: NA
j_call: TRBJ2-2
cdr3_nt: TGTGCCACCAATGACAACCGGGACACGAACACCGGGGAGCTGTTTTTT
cdr3_aa: CATNDNRDTNTGELFF

d_call: NA
v_call: TRBV5-1
clone_size: NA
j_call: TRBJ1-4
cdr3_nt: TGCGCCAGCAGCTTGCAGGCCTCTAATGAAAAACTGTTTTTT
cdr3_aa: CASSLQASNEKLFF

d_call: TRBD2
v_call: TRBV24-1
clone_size: NA
j_call: TRBJ2-7
cdr3_nt: TGTGCCACCAGTGAAGGAGACAAGGGAAAATTAGGACTAGCGGGAGTAAGGGCCTACGAGCAGTACTTC
cdr3_aa: CATSEGDKGKLGLAGVRAYEQYF

d_call: NA
v_call: TRBV19
clone_size: NA
j_call: TRBJ1-5
cdr3_nt: TGTGCCAGTAGTATAGATTCGGGGTCAGGGCCCCAGCATTTT
cdr3_aa: CASSIDSGSGPQHF